This entry lists 24 T cell receptor beta chains sequenced from one sample in a study of OX40 agonist ivuxolimab in advanced cancers. Profiling relied on immunoSEQ multiplex PCR, and the TCRdb table lists in-frame clones only, not all of them. The profile shows 70,000 or so clones, 80% to 95% of them singletons. Material: CD4+ or CD8+ T cells sorted from blood, obtained in a trial of the OX40 agonist ivuxolimab. These receptors came from an adult with an advanced solid tumor such as melanoma, head and neck, liver or kidney cancer.

The CDR3 region has the DNA TGTGCCAGTAGTATAAAGGGACTAGTTGCTGAGCAGTTCTTC. Encoded protein: CASSIKGLVAEQFF. The chain recombines TRBV19 with TRBJ2-1, with 8 bases lining up with TRBD2. V was pared by 2 bases and J by 9 bases, with 6 bases of the junction left unmatched. This CDR3 is built from 14 residues. Per germline, CDR1 LNHDA and CDR2 SQIVND (reference sequence). Together with reference TRBV19 and TRBJ2-1, the CDR3 gives the full variable domain: DGGITQSPKYLFRKEGQNVTLSCEQNLNHDAMYWYRQDPGQGLRLIYYSQIVNDFQKGDIAEGYSVSREKKESFPLTVTSAQKNPTAFYLCASSIKGLVAEQFFGPGTRLTVL.

The CDR3 DNA reads TGTGCCAGCAACAGGCTCCGGGGCTATGGCTACACCTTC. Residues: CASNRLRGYGYTF. The chain links TRBV28 to TRBJ1-2; TRBD1 might be the D (5 bases). This CDR3 contains 13 residues. Germline assignment: CDR1 MDHEN and CDR2 SYDVKM. V lost 7 bases to trimming and J lost 4 bases, with 13 bases between them.

This chain joins TRBV29-1 and TRBJ2-5, with 9 nucleotides matching TRBD2. The CDR3 consists of 17 residues. Germline-derived CDR1 and CDR2 are SQVTM and ANQGSEA. V was clipped by 6 bases and J by 5 bases; unmatched bases: 19. As DNA, the CDR3 is TGCAGCGTAGACGGGGGGCTTAGCGGGAGAGTATGGGAGACCCAGTACTTC. It yields the protein CSVDGGLSGRVWETQYF.

V is TRBV11-2 and J is TRBJ2-3, with unresolved D. The CDR3 contains 16 residues. Germline values: CDR1 SGHAT, CDR2 FQNNGV. The V gene lost 0 bases and the J gene lost 4 bases, with 14 bases spanning the gap. The CDR3 bases are TGTGCCAGCAGCTTAGAGGCTAAGCCCCTTGCAGATACGCAGTATTTT. Translation: CASSLEAKPLADTQYF.

J is TRBJ2-7 and V is TRBV7-2; no firm D call. The CDR3 runs 14 residues. The V and J ends lost 5 bases and 0 bases respectively, with 11 bases between them. Germline V gene lookup returns CDR1 SGHTA and CDR2 FQGNSA. This chain's CDR3 is CASSINRASYEQYF. As DNA, the CDR3 is TGTGCCAGCAGCATAAATAGGGCCTCCTACGAGCAGTACTTC.

This chain connects TRBV5-4 to TRBJ2-5; 8 bases match TRBD1. Per germline, CDR1 SGHNT and CDR2 YYREEE (reference sequence). The CDR3 loop spans 18 amino acids. V trimming: 3 bases; J trimming: 4 bases; junction bases outside the gene matches: 17. CDR3 loop: CASSSRGRRTKIGETQYF. The DNA of the CDR3 is TGTGCCAGCAGCTCCAGGGGGCGTAGGACCAAGATCGGAGAGACCCAGTACTTC.

This chain connects TRBV6-5 to TRBJ2-7, with TRBD2 as a possible D gene (5 bases). Trimming cost V 5 bases and J 5 bases, with 19 bases left between them. Per the germline V gene, CDR1 is MNHEY and CDR2 is SVGAGI. CDR3 length: 15 residues. The CDR3 DNA is TGTGCCAGCAGTCTTAACATCGGCGGGTGGGACGAGCAGTACTTC. This translates into CASSLNIGGWDEQYF.

The rearrangement joins TRBV2 to TRBJ2-2; D not resolved. The germline CDR1 and CDR2 sequences are SNHLY and FYNNEI. This CDR3 comprises 10 residues. With 6 bases removed from V and 8 bases from J, the gap between germline ends came to 4 bases. CDR3 nucleotides: TGTGCCAGCAGAGCAGGGGAGCTGTTTTTT. Residues: CASRAGELFF. Using reference TRBV2 and TRBJ2-2 for the parts outside the CDR3, the full variable domain is EPEVTQTPSHQVTQMGQEVILRCVPISNHLYFYWYRQILGQKVEFLVSFYNNEISEKSEIFDDQFSVERPDGSNFTLKIRSTKLEDSAMYFCASRAGELFFGEGSRLTVL.

This chain links TRBV30 with TRBJ1-1, with D unresolved. V was cut by 4 bases and J by 0 bases, with 12 bases left in between. The CDR3 consists of 14 residues. CDR1 is GTSNPN and CDR2 is SVGIG in the germline V gene (reference sequence). CDR3 loop: CAWTALTMNTEAFF. Written as DNA, the CDR3 is TGTGCCTGGACGGCGCTGACAATGAACACTGAAGCTTTCTTT.

The rearrangement uses TRBV9 and TRBJ2-3; the match to TRBD2 covers 7 bases. CDR1 and CDR2 from the germline V gene are SGDLS and YYNGEE. The CDR3 runs 13 residues. The junction had 8 bases not matched to a gene; V was cut back by 4 bases and J by 9 bases. The CDR3 DNA reads as TGTGCCAGCAGCCCCCTGGGGGAGGGGACGCAGTATTTT. It is translated as CASSPLGEGTQYF.

This sequence joins TRBV18 and TRBJ2-3, with unresolved D. The V end was cut by 3 bases, the J end by 2 bases, with 6 bases between. CDR3 size: 13 residues. Germline lookup yields CDR1 KGHSH and CDR2 LQKENI. CDR3 nucleotide sequence: TGTGCCAGCTCACCCCAACACACAGATACGCAGTATTTT. Its protein is CASSPQHTDTQYF.

The genes are TRBV11-2 and TRBJ2-4, with D perhaps TRBD1 (7 bases). The germline CDR1 and CDR2 sequences are SGHAT and FQNNGV. Between the trimmed V and J ends, which lost 1 base and 7 bases, there was a span of 11 bases. This CDR3 region has 14 residues. CDR3 sequence: CASSLAAGGNIQYF. CDR3 nucleotide sequence: TGTGCCAGCAGCTTAGCGGCAGGGGGGAACATTCAGTACTTC.

The rearrangement links TRBV7-2 to TRBJ2-5, with TRBD2 matching over 8 bases. The ends lost 2 bases at V and 5 bases at J; junction bases unmatched: 10. Germline V gene sequence: CDR1 SGHTA, CDR2 FQGNSA. The CDR3 contains 16 residues. Written as DNA, the CDR3 is TGTGCCAGCAGCTTATTTTCGGGACTAGGAGGGGAGACCCAGTACTTC. Translation gives CASSLFSGLGGETQYF.

The chain employs TRBV18 and TRBJ2-7; 16 nucleotides line up with TRBD2. V shed 4 bases, J shed 7 bases, and the junction held 7 bases outside the gene matches. There are 16 residues in the CDR3. Germline loops: CDR1 KGHSH, CDR2 LQKENI. CDR3 amino acids: CASSLGLAGGPREQYF. The CDR3 DNA is TGTGCCAGCTCACTGGGACTAGCGGGAGGGCCGCGGGAGCAGTACTTC.

This chain links TRBV5-5 with TRBJ2-1, with D perhaps TRBD1 (6 bases). CDR1 is SGHKS and CDR2 is YYEKEE in the germline V gene (reference sequence). CDR3 size: 15 residues. With 4 bases removed from V and 1 base from J, the gap between germline ends came to 12 bases. CDR3 nucleotides: TGTGCCAGCAGCAATGCTGGGACATCCTACAATGAGCAGTTCTTC. Translating it yields CASSNAGTSYNEQFF.

This chain uses TRBV6-1 with TRBJ1-2; D possibly corresponds to TRBD1 (6 bases). This CDR3 is built from 13 residues. V was shortened by 3 bases and J by 8 bases, with 13 bases between the two germline ends. Germline assignment: CDR1 MNHNS and CDR2 SASEGT. The CDR3 reads CASSEVPGVGYTF. The DNA for the CDR3 is TGTGCCAGCAGTGAGGTTCCAGGGGTGGGCTACACCTTC.

This chain connects TRBV9 to TRBJ2-7; D unresolved. CDR1 SGDLS and CDR2 YYNGEE come from the germline V gene. Trimming took 1 base from V and 0 from J, leaving 8 bases between them. The CDR3 is 14 residues long. The CDR3 protein is CASSVQSASYEQYF. The CDR3 bases are TGTGCCAGCAGCGTACAATCGGCCTCCTACGAGCAGTACTTC. Filled out from reference TRBV9 and TRBJ2-7, the complete variable domain reads DSGVTQTPKHLITATGQRVTLRCSPRSGDLSVYWYQQSLDQGLQFLIQYYNGEERAKGNILERFSAQQFPDLHSELNLSSLELGDSALYFCASSVQSASYEQYFGPGTRLTVT.

The chain has TRBV7-2 and TRBJ2-2, with 12 bases fitting TRBD2. The CDR3 length is 19 residues. From germline, CDR1 is SGHTA and CDR2 FQGNSA. The V and J ends lost 0 bases and 3 bases, in that order; junction bases with no gene match: 8. In DNA, the CDR3 is TGTGCCAGCAGCTTAGCGCTTACTAGCGGGAGGATCGACACCGGGGAGCTGTTTTTT. Its protein product is CASSLALTSGRIDTGELFF.

Here the CDR3 DNA reads TGTGCCAGCAGCTTATCGGGCGGGGATCAGCCCCAGCATTTT. The encoded protein is CASSLSGGDQPQHF. This chain uses TRBV7-3 with TRBJ1-5; D unresolved. V was trimmed by 2 bases and J by 5 bases, leaving 10 bases between them. Looked up from germline, CDR1 is SGHTA and CDR2 is FQGTGA. The CDR3 runs to 14 residues.

The chain recombines TRBV20-1 with TRBJ2-1; TRBD1 might be the D (5 bases). The CDR3 is 10 residues long. V was shortened by 7 bases and J by 7 bases, with 8 bases between the two germline ends. Germline V gene lookup returns CDR1 DFQATT and CDR2 SNEGSKA (reference sequence). CDR3 nucleotide sequence: TGCAGTGTCCAGGGAAATGAGCAGTTCTTC. Encoded protein: CSVQGNEQFF.

This clone was seen just once. V usage is TRBV4-3 and J usage is TRBJ2-1; 7 bases are a match to TRBD2. Germline CDR1 is LGHNA and CDR2 is YSLEER. The CDR3 consists of 15 residues. J gave up 6 bases and V 3 bases, and 8 bases lay outside the gene matches. CDR3 coding DNA: TGCGCCAGCAGCCAGGGGTGGGACTACTTCAATGAGCAGTTCTTC. It yields the protein CASSQGWDYFNEQFF.

The chain couples TRBV5-1 to TRBJ2-3; 9 bases agree with TRBD2. Germline assignment: CDR1 SGHRS and CDR2 YFSETQ. With V trimmed by 6 bases and J by 2 bases, 7 bases remained unmatched. The CDR3 length is 15 residues. The CDR3 is CASKISGGNTDTQYF. CDR3 coding DNA: TGCGCCAGCAAGATCAGCGGGGGGAACACAGATACGCAGTATTTT.

This chain connects TRBV30 to TRBJ2-7; D unresolved. The V gene lost 4 bases and the J gene lost 6 bases, with 13 bases spanning the gap. Germline V CDR1 and CDR2: GTSNPN, SVGIG (reference sequence). CDR3 length: 12 amino acids. In DNA form, the CDR3 reads TGTGCCTGGACCGCTACAGAGGCCGAGCAGTACTTC. This translates into CAWTATEAEQYF.

The V call is TRBV5-6, the J call TRBJ2-3; 13 nucleotides align to TRBD2. The CDR3 extends over 16 amino acids. V gave up 4 bases and J gave up 2 bases; unmatched junction bases: 4. Per the germline V gene, CDR1 is SGHDT and CDR2 is YYEEEE. CDR3 residues: CASSVLAGGATDTQYF. CDR3 sequence (DNA): TGTGCCAGCAGCGTACTAGCGGGAGGGGCCACAGATACGCAGTATTTT.